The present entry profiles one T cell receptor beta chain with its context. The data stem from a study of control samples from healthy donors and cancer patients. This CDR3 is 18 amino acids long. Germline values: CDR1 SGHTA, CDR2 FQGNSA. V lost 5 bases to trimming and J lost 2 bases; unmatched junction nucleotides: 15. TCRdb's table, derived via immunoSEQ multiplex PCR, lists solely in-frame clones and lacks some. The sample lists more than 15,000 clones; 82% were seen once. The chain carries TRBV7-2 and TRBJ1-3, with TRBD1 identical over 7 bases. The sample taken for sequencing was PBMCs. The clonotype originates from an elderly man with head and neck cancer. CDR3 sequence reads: CASSPYPDRLNPGNTIYF. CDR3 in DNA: TGTGCCAGCAGCCCATATCCGGACAGGTTGAATCCTGGAAACACCATATATTTT.